This T cell receptor beta chain originates from a study of blood T cells in healthy people across ages. General study points: Since the PBMCs were unsorted, naive and antigen-experienced cells could not be conclusively compared.

The sample providers were healthy Caucasian people from Russia, aged about 6 to 90. Then a second PCR, running about 7 to 11 cycles, was carried out with a sample-barcoded 5' primer and a J-beta primer mix. Every individual sample yielded 3 million or more paired-end reads (each containing CDR3). TCRdb recomputed calls from the 5' RACE reads with MiXCR, one row per CDR3 protein. This repertoire shows about 800,000 distinct CDR3 sequences, around a quarter found once; its top ten account for under 4.5%. Comment on this clonotype: Its antigen remains unknown.

Another study also made use of these data, one on T cells of mothers and their children. That paper adds: Slightly higher overlap, not significant, was seen in related mother-child pairs than in unrelated pairs.

Input material: blood. The clonotype comes from a boy aged 10-17 years in good health.

CDR3 residues: CASSLGGLAGGYQETQYF. CDR3 DNA sequence: TGTGCCAGCAGCTTAGGCGGACTAGCGGGGGGGTACCAAGAGACCCAGTACTTC. V usage is TRBV7-2 and J usage is TRBJ2-1; 15 bases are a match to TRBD2. The end of the DNA fits TRBJ2-5 better, so the J call may be wrong. This CDR3 is built from 18 residues. Per the germline V gene, CDR1 is SGHTA and CDR2 is FQGNSA.